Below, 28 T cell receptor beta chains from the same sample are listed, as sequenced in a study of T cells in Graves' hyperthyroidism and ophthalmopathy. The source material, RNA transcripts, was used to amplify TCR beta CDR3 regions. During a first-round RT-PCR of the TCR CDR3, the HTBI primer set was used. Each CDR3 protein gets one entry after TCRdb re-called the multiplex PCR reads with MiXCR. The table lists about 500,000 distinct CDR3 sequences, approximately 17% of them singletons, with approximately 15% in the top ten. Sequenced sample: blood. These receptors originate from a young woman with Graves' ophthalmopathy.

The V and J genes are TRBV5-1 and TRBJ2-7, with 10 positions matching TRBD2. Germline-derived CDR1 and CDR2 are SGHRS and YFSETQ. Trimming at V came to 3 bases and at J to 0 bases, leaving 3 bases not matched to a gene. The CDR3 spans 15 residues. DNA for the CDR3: TGCGCCAGCAGCTATAGCGGGAGGAGCTCCTACGAGCAGTACTTC. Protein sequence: CASSYSGRSSYEQYF. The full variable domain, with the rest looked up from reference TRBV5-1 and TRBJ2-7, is KAGVTQTPRYLIKTRGQQVTLSCSPISGHRSVSWYQQTPGQGLQFLFEYFSETQRNKGNFPGRFSGRQFSNSRSEMNVSTLELGDSALYLCASSYSGRSSYEQYFGPGTRLTVT.

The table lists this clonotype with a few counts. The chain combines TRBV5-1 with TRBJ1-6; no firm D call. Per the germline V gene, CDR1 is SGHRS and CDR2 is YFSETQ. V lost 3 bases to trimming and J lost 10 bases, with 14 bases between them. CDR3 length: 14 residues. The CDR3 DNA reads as TGCGCCAGCAGCTCAGACACGAGAGGCTCACCCCTCCACTTT. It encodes CASSSDTRGSPLHF.

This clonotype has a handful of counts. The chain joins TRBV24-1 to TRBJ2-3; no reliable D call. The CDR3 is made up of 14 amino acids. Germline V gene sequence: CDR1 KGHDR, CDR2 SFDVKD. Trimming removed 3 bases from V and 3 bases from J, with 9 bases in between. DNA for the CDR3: TGTGCCACCAGTGATCTCGACGGAACAGATACGCAGTATTTT. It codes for CATSDLDGTDTQYF.

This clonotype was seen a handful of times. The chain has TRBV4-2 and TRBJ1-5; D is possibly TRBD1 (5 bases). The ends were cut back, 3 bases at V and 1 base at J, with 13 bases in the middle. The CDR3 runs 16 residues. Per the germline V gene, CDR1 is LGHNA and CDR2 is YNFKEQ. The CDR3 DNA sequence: TGTGCCAGCAGCCATGCTCCCGGGACCAGCAATCAGCCCCAGCATTTT. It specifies CASSHAPGTSNQPQHF.

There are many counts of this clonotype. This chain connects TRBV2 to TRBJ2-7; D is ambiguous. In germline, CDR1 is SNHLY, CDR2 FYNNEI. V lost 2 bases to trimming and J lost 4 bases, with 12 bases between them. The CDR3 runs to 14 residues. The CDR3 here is CASSELQANYEQYF. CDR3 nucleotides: TGTGCCAGCAGTGAACTCCAGGCCAATTACGAGCAGTACTTC.

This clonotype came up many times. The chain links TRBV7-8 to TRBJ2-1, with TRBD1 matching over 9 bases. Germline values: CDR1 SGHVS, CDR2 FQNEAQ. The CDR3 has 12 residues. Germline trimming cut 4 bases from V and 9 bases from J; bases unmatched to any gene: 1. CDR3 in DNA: TGTGCCAGCAGCTCGACAGGGGGTGAGCAGTTCTTC. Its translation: CASSSTGGEQFF.

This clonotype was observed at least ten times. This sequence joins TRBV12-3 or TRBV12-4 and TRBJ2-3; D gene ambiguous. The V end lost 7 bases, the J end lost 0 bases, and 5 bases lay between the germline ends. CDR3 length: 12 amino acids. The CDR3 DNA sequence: TGTGCCAGCAAAACTAGCACAGATACGCAGTATTTT. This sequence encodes CASKTSTDTQYF.

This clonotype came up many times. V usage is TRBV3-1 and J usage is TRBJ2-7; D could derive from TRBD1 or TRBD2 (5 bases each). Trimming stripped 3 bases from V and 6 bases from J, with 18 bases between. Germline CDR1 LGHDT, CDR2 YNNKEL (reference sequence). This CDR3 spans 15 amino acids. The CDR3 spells CASSHPQGGGVEQYF. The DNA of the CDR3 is TGTGCCAGCAGCCATCCCCAGGGTGGGGGTGTCGAGCAGTACTTC.

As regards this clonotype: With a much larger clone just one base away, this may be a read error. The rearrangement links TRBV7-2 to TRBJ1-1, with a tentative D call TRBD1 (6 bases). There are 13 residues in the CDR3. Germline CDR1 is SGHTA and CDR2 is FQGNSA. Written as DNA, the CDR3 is TGTGCCAGCAGCTTAGAACAGGGCACTGAAGATTTCTTT. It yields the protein CASSLEQGTEDFF.

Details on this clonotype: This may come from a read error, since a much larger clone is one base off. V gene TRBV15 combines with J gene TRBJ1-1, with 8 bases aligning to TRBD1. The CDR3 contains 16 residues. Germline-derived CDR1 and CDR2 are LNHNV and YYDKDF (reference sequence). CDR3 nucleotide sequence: TGTGCCACCGGCAGAGACAGGGGCCTAAAGAGCACTGAAGCTTTCTTT. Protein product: CATGRDRGLKSTEAFF.

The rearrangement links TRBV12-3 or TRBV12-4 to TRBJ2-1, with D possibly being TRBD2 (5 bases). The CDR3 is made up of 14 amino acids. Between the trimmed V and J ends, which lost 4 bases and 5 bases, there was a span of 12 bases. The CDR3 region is CASSSSREDNEQFF. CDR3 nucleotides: TGTGCCAGCAGTTCATCCCGGGAAGACAATGAGCAGTTCTTC.

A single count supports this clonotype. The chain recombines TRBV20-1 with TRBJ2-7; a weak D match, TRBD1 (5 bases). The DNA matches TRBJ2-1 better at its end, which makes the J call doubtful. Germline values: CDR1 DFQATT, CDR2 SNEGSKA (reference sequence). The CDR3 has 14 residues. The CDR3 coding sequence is TGCAGTGCTAGAGATCAGGGTAGGTCCTACGAGCAGTTCTTC. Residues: CSARDQGRSYEQFF.

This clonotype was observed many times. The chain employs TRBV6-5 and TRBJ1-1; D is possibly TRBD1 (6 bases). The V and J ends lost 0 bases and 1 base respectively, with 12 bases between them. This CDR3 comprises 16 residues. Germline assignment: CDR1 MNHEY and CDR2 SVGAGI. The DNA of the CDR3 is TGTGCCAGCAGTTACTCGGGGGGGCTAGGGAACACTGAAGCTTTCTTT. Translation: CASSYSGGLGNTEAFF.

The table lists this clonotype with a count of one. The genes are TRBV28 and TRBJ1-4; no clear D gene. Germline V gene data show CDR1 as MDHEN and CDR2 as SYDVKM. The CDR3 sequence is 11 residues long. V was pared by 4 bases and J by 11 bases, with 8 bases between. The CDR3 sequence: CASSYGVKLFF. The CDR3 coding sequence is TGTGCCAGCAGTTACGGGGTGAAACTGTTTTTT.

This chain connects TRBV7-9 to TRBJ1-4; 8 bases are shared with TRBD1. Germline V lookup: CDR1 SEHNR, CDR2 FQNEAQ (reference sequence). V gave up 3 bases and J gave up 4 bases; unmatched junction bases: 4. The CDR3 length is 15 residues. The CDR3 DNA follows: TGTGCCAGCAGCTTTTCACAGGGGGTTAATGAAAAACTGTTTTTT. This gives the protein CASSFSQGVNEKLFF.

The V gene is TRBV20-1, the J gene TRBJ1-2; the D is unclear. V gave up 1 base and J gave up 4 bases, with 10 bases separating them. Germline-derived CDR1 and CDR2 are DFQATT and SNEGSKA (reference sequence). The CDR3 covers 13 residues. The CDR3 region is CSARVPGPYGYTF. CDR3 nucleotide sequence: TGCAGTGCTAGAGTCCCAGGTCCCTATGGCTACACCTTC.

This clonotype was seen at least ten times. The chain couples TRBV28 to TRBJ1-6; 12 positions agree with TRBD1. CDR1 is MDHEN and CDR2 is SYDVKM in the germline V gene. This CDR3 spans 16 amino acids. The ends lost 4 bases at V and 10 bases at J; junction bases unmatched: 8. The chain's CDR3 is CASSWWDRGLRSPLHF. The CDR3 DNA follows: TGTGCCAGCAGTTGGTGGGACAGGGGGCTTCGATCACCCCTCCACTTT.

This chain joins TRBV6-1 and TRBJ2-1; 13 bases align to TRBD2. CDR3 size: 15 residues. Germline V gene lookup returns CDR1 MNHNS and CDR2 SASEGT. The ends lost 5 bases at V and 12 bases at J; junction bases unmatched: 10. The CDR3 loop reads CASSTGTSGTNGQFF. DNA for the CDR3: TGTGCCAGCAGTACCGGGACTAGCGGGACCAACGGGCAGTTCTTC.

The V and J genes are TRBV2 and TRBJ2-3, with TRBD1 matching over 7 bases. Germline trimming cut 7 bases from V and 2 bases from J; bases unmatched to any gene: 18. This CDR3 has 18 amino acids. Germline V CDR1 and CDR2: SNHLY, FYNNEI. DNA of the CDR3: TGTGCCAGCACCTGGGACAGCCAACTCCCCGGAGCCACAGATACGCAGTATTTT. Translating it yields CASTWDSQLPGATDTQYF.

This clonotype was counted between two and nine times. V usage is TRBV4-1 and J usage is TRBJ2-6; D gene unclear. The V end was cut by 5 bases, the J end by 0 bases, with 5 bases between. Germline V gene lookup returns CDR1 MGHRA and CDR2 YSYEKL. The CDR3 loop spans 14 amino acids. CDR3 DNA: TGCGCCAGCAGCAGAAGCTCTGGGGCCAACGTCCTGACTTTC. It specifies CASSRSSGANVLTF.

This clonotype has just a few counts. CDR3 amino acids: CASSLLERSAFF. The CDR3 nucleotides are TGTGCCAGCAGCTTGCTCGAGAGATCAGCTTTCTTT. The V gene is TRBV5-8, the J gene TRBJ1-1; unclear D gene. V lost 1 base and J lost 10, with 11 bases in between. Per the germline V gene, CDR1 is SGHTS and CDR2 is YDEGEE. This CDR3 spans 12 amino acids.

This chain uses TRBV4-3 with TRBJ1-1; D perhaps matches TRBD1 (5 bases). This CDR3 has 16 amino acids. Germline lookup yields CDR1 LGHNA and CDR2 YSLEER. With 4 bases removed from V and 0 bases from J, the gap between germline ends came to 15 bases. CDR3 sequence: CASSRGFTGVNTEAFF. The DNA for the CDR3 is TGCGCCAGCAGCCGGGGATTTACGGGGGTGAACACTGAAGCTTTCTTT.

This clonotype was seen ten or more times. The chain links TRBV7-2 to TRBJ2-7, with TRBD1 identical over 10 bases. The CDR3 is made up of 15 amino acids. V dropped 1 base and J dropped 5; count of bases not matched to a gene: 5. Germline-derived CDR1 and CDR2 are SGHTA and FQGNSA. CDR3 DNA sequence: TGTGCCAGCAGCTTAGAGGGGACAGGGGTCGACGAGCAGTACTTC. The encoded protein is CASSLEGTGVDEQYF.

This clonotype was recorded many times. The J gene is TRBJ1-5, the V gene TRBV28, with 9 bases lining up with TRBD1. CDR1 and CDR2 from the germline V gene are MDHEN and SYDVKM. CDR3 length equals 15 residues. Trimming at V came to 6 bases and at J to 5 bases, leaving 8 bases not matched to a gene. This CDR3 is CASSLDRGWDQPQHF. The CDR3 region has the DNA TGTGCCAGCAGCCTAGACAGGGGGTGGGATCAGCCCCAGCATTTT.

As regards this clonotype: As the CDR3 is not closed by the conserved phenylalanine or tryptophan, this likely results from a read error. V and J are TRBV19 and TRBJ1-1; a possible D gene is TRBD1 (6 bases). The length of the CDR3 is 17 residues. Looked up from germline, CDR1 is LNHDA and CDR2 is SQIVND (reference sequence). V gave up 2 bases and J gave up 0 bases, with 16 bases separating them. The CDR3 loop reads CASSIPPGQSMNTEAFL. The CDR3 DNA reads TGTGCCAGTAGTATACCCCCTGGACAGAGTATGAACACTGAAGCTTTCCTT.

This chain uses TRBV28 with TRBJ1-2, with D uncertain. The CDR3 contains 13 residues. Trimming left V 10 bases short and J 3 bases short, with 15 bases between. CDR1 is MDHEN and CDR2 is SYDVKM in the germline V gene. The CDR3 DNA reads TGTGCCACTACCACGAACCCTTACTATGGCTACACCTTC. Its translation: CATTTNPYYGYTF.

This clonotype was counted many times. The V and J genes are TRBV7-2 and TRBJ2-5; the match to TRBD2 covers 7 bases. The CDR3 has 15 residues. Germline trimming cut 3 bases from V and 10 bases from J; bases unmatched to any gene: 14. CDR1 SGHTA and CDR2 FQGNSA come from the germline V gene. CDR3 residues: CASSLVGGSVGIQYF. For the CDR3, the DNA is TGTGCCAGCAGCTTGGTTGGCGGGAGCGTAGGGATCCAGTACTTC. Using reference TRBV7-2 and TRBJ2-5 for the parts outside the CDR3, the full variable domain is GAGVSQSPSNKVTEKGKDVELRCDPISGHTALYWYRQSLGQGLEFLIYFQGNSAPDKSGLPSDRFSAERTGGSVSTLTIQRTQQEDSAVYLCASSLVGGSVGIQYFGPGTRLLVL.

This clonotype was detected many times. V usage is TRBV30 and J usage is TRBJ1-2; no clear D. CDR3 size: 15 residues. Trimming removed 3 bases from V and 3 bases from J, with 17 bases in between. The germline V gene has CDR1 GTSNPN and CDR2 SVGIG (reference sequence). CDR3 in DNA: TGTGCCTGGAGATCCTACAGCACCGTCGACTATGGCTACACCTTC. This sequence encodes CAWRSYSTVDYGYTF.